This TCR beta chain was profiled in a study of identifying expanded T cells in peripheral blood. Study-wide results and limits: Across healthy donors, higher total template counts meant significantly greater roughly 2-week count variance.

During the collection period, no donor immune events like infections were recorded. Only in-frame clones appear in the TCRdb table, and some are missing; sequencing was by immunoSEQ multiplex PCR. This table holds around 130,000 clones, 86% found once. Trimming left V 5 bases short and J 1 base short, with 11 bases between. CDR3 length: 14 residues. Germline-derived CDR1 and CDR2 are SEHNR and FQNEAQ (reference sequence). As regards this clone: The antigen is not known.

The receptor was isolated from a person aged 18 to 75 in good health. The J gene is TRBJ1-1, the V gene TRBV7-9; no reliable D call. Sequencing was carried out using blood. In DNA form, the CDR3 reads TGTGCCAGCAGCCACAGTACGGGGAACACTGAAGCTTTCTTT. Translated: CASSHSTGNTEAFF.